A selection of T cell receptor beta chains follows, all from one sample in a study of blood T cell repertoires in COVID-19. Sequencing used immunoSEQ multiplex PCR; TCRdb keeps in-frame clones, though not all of them. The data show 250,000 or so clones, roughly 90% seen once. Sequencing was done on a sample of peripheral blood. The receptor set was obtained from a woman aged 40 to 50 who had recovered from COVID-19. The CDR3 runs from the conserved cysteine through the conserved F or W. Each record gives: J gene, D gene, V gene, clone size, CDR3 DNA, CDR3 protein. The D gene is left open where the match is weak. Where a row states a size, it is once, few, many or the class of an expanded clone; other rows omit it.

j_gene: TRBJ1-5; d_gene: -; v_gene: TRBV10-3; abundance: -; CDR3nt: TGTGCCATCAGTGATAGAGGTAGCAATCAGCCCCAGCATTTT; CDR3aa: CAISDRGSNQPQHF
j_gene: TRBJ2-1; d_gene: TRBD2; v_gene: TRBV5-6; abundance: -; CDR3nt: TGTGCCAGCAGCCCCACTAGCGGGATGGTCAATGAGCAGTTCTTC; CDR3aa: CASSPTSGMVNEQFF
j_gene: TRBJ2-1; d_gene: TRBD2; v_gene: TRBV19; abundance: -; CDR3nt: TGTGCCAGTAAAACCGGGACTATTGACAATGAGCAGTTCTTC; CDR3aa: CASKTGTIDNEQFF
j_gene: TRBJ2-7; d_gene: -; v_gene: TRBV7-2; abundance: -; CDR3nt: TGTGCCAGCAGCTTAGGGGAGTGGATCGAGCAGTACTTC; CDR3aa: CASSLGEWIEQYF
j_gene: TRBJ2-1; d_gene: TRBD1; v_gene: TRBV9; abundance: -; CDR3nt: TGTGCCAGCAGCACGACTACAGGGGGCAATGAGCAGTTCTTC; CDR3aa: CASSTTTGGNEQFF
j_gene: TRBJ1-5; d_gene: TRBD1; v_gene: TRBV6-6; abundance: -; CDR3nt: TGTGCCAGCAGTTACACGGACAGGGGGGTAGATCAGCCCCAGCATTTT; CDR3aa: CASSYTDRGVDQPQHF
j_gene: TRBJ2-7; d_gene: -; v_gene: TRBV11-3; abundance: -; CDR3nt: TGTGCCAGCAGCTTAGTGTGGGAGAGCTCCTACGAGCAGTACTTC; CDR3aa: CASSLVWESSYEQYF
j_gene: TRBJ2-3; d_gene: TRBD2; v_gene: TRBV28; abundance: once; CDR3nt: TGTGCCATAGCCGGGGGGTGGGATACGCAGTATTTT; CDR3aa: CAIAGGWDTQYF
j_gene: TRBJ1-1; d_gene: -; v_gene: TRBV18; abundance: -; CDR3nt: TGTGCCAGCTCACCTTCGGTAATCAGGGACACTGAAGCTTTCTTT; CDR3aa: CASSPSVIRDTEAFF
j_gene: TRBJ2-4; d_gene: TRBD2; v_gene: TRBV7-2; abundance: -; CDR3nt: TGTGCCAGCAGCTTGTCGGGGACTAGCGTCAACATTCAGTACTTC; CDR3aa: CASSLSGTSVNIQYF
j_gene: TRBJ2-1; d_gene: TRBD2; v_gene: TRBV19; abundance: -; CDR3nt: TGTGCCAGTAGGGAGGCGGGAGGGATTTACAATGAGCAGTTCTTC; CDR3aa: CASREAGGIYNEQFF
j_gene: TRBJ1-5; d_gene: -; v_gene: TRBV24-1; abundance: once; CDR3nt: TGTGCCACCAGTGATGCGGACAGCAGCAATCAGCCCCAGCATTTT; CDR3aa: CATSDADSSNQPQHF
j_gene: TRBJ2-2; d_gene: -; v_gene: TRBV3-1/TRBV3-2; abundance: -; CDR3nt: TGTGCCAGCAGCCAAGCGAGGTTCGGGGAGCTGTTTTTT; CDR3aa: CASSQARFGELFF
j_gene: TRBJ1-5; d_gene: -; v_gene: TRBV9; abundance: -; CDR3nt: TGTGCCAGCCAGGGGCCTTTTCCGGGGAGCAATCAGCCCCAGCATTTT; CDR3aa: CASQGPFPGSNQPQHF
j_gene: TRBJ2-5; d_gene: TRBD1; v_gene: TRBV27; abundance: -; CDR3nt: TGTGCCAGCAGCCTCCGCCGGGACAGGGAAGAGACCCAGTACTTC; CDR3aa: CASSLRRDREETQYF
j_gene: TRBJ1-2; d_gene: -; v_gene: TRBV11-3; abundance: once; CDR3nt: TGTGCCAGCAGCCAGACCCGGACAGTCGTTAACTATGGCTACACCTTC; CDR3aa: CASSQTRTVVNYGYTF
j_gene: TRBJ2-3; d_gene: -; v_gene: TRBV7-9; abundance: -; CDR3nt: TGTGCCAGCAGCTTGGCAGCGAGCACAGATACGCAGTATTTT; CDR3aa: CASSLAASTDTQYF
j_gene: TRBJ2-2; d_gene: TRBD1; v_gene: TRBV5-4; abundance: -; CDR3nt: TGTGCCAGCAGCCGTAACCTAGCACAGGGGGTGGGCGGGGAGCTGTTTTTT; CDR3aa: CASSRNLAQGVGGELFF
j_gene: TRBJ2-5; d_gene: -; v_gene: TRBV6-5; abundance: -; CDR3nt: TGTGCCAGCAGTTACTCAGAGATTGGGACCCAGTACTTC; CDR3aa: CASSYSEIGTQYF
j_gene: TRBJ2-2; d_gene: -; v_gene: TRBV29-1; abundance: -; CDR3nt: TGCAGCGTCCGCATGGGGACTGCCACCACCGGGGAGCTGTTTTTT; CDR3aa: CSVRMGTATTGELFF
j_gene: TRBJ2-1; d_gene: TRBD2; v_gene: TRBV18; abundance: -; CDR3nt: TGTGCCAGCTCACCACTCCTAGCGGGAGTAGGGAATGAGCAGTTCTTC; CDR3aa: CASSPLLAGVGNEQFF
j_gene: TRBJ2-5; d_gene: TRBD1; v_gene: TRBV5-1; abundance: -; CDR3nt: TGCGCCAGCAGGGCAGGGGGCGCTGAGACCCAGTACTTC; CDR3aa: CASRAGGAETQYF
j_gene: TRBJ2-1; d_gene: TRBD1; v_gene: TRBV23-1; abundance: -; CDR3nt: TGCGCCAGCAGCCAAGGGGGCCCAAACAATGAGCAGTTCTTC; CDR3aa: CASSQGGPNNEQFF
j_gene: TRBJ2-1; d_gene: TRBD2; v_gene: TRBV19; abundance: -; CDR3nt: TGTGCCAGTAGTATTTCTAGCGGGATTCACAATGAGCAGTTCTTC; CDR3aa: CASSISSGIHNEQFF
j_gene: TRBJ2-7; d_gene: TRBD1; v_gene: TRBV5-1; abundance: -; CDR3nt: TGCGCCAGCAGCTTGGCGGACAGGGGTAGGGAGCAGTACTTC; CDR3aa: CASSLADRGREQYF
j_gene: TRBJ2-5; d_gene: TRBD2; v_gene: TRBV30; abundance: -; CDR3nt: TGTGCCTGGAGTGCAGCCTCTAGCGGGAGGGCCTCATCGACCCAGTACTTC; CDR3aa: CAWSAASSGRASSTQYF
j_gene: TRBJ2-7; d_gene: TRBD2; v_gene: TRBV7-2; abundance: -; CDR3nt: TGTGCCAGCAGCCCCCCGGGGAGCGGGAGGGTTTACGAGCAGTACTTC; CDR3aa: CASSPPGSGRVYEQYF
j_gene: TRBJ2-1; d_gene: TRBD2; v_gene: TRBV28; abundance: -; CDR3nt: TGTGCCAGCAGTTCACTAGCGGGAGTAATGAATGAGCAGTTCTTC; CDR3aa: CASSSLAGVMNEQFF
j_gene: TRBJ1-4; d_gene: -; v_gene: TRBV5-4; abundance: -; CDR3nt: TGTGCCAGCAGCTTAGAGCGGAGTAATGAAAAACTGTTTTTT; CDR3aa: CASSLERSNEKLFF
j_gene: TRBJ2-1; d_gene: -; v_gene: TRBV11-2; abundance: -; CDR3nt: TGTGCCAGCAGCTTACTTATACGGAGCGGCTACAATGAGCAGTTCTTC; CDR3aa: CASSLLIRSGYNEQFF
j_gene: TRBJ1-2; d_gene: -; v_gene: TRBV13; abundance: -; CDR3nt: TGTGCCAGCAGCCTCAGGGGTTGGGGTTTTTTAACACCCAACTATGGCTACACCTTC; CDR3aa: CASSLRGWGFLTPNYGYTF
j_gene: TRBJ2-1; d_gene: TRBD2; v_gene: TRBV10-3; abundance: -; CDR3nt: TGTGCCATCAGCACCGGACTAGCGGGATCCTACAATGAGCAGTTCTTC; CDR3aa: CAISTGLAGSYNEQFF
j_gene: TRBJ2-1; d_gene: TRBD2; v_gene: TRBV10-3; abundance: -; CDR3nt: TGTGCCATCAGTGGGGGTAGCGGGAGAAACAATGAGCAGTTCTTC; CDR3aa: CAISGGSGRNNEQFF
j_gene: TRBJ1-1; d_gene: TRBD1; v_gene: TRBV7-2; abundance: -; CDR3nt: TGTGCCAGCAGCTTAGTCGGGACAGCCGCAGCGGGAGCTTTCTTT; CDR3aa: CASSLVGTAAAGAFF
j_gene: TRBJ1-3; d_gene: TRBD1; v_gene: TRBV7-9; abundance: -; CDR3nt: TGTGCCAGCAGCCCCTCACAGGGGGTCAGGGGAAACACCATATATTTT; CDR3aa: CASSPSQGVRGNTIYF
j_gene: TRBJ2-5; d_gene: -; v_gene: TRBV5-4; abundance: -; CDR3nt: TGTGCCAGCAGCCCAGAGAAGGGGGGGTGGGAGACCCAGTACTTC; CDR3aa: CASSPEKGGWETQYF
j_gene: TRBJ1-1; d_gene: -; v_gene: TRBV9; abundance: -; CDR3nt: TGTGCCAGCAGCCCCACGGGGGACACTGAAGCTTTCTTT; CDR3aa: CASSPTGDTEAFF
j_gene: TRBJ2-2; d_gene: TRBD2; v_gene: TRBV13; abundance: -; CDR3nt: TGTGCCAGCAGCTCGAGGGGGCCTAGCGGGAGCACGAACACCGGGGAGCTGTTTTTT; CDR3aa: CASSSRGPSGSTNTGELFF
j_gene: TRBJ2-5; d_gene: TRBD2; v_gene: TRBV18; abundance: -; CDR3nt: TGTGCCAGCTCACCACCGTTACTAGCGGGAGAACAGACCCAGTACTTC; CDR3aa: CASSPPLLAGEQTQYF
j_gene: TRBJ2-1; d_gene: TRBD1; v_gene: TRBV5-8; abundance: -; CDR3nt: TGTGCCAGCAGCCGACTCACTGGGACAGGGGTGGCCAATGAGCAGTTCTTC; CDR3aa: CASSRLTGTGVANEQFF
j_gene: TRBJ2-7; d_gene: TRBD1; v_gene: TRBV5-1; abundance: once; CDR3nt: TGCGCCAGCTCGGGACAGTCCTACGAGCAGTACTTC; CDR3aa: CASSGQSYEQYF
j_gene: TRBJ1-1; d_gene: -; v_gene: TRBV12-5; abundance: -; CDR3nt: TGTGCTAGTGGTCTAGGGGCAGGGGCTAACACTGAAGCTTTCTTT; CDR3aa: CASGLGAGANTEAFF
j_gene: TRBJ2-7; d_gene: -; v_gene: TRBV6-5; abundance: -; CDR3nt: TGTGCCAGCAGTTACTCGGGGGCAGGGACCTACGAGCAGTACTTC; CDR3aa: CASSYSGAGTYEQYF
j_gene: TRBJ2-1; d_gene: -; v_gene: TRBV4-1; abundance: once; CDR3nt: TGCGCCAGCAGCCAAGCTGCGGTTGGTTCCTACAATGAGCAGTTCTTC; CDR3aa: CASSQAAVGSYNEQFF
j_gene: TRBJ2-3; d_gene: TRBD2; v_gene: TRBV5-1; abundance: -; CDR3nt: TGCGCCAGCAGCCTCGAGGGTAGCGGGGGCACAGATACGCAGTATTTT; CDR3aa: CASSLEGSGGTDTQYF
j_gene: TRBJ1-2; d_gene: TRBD1; v_gene: TRBV7-9; abundance: -; CDR3nt: TGTGCCAGCAGCGAGACAGGGACCTATGGCTACACCTTC; CDR3aa: CASSETGTYGYTF
j_gene: TRBJ2-1; d_gene: TRBD1; v_gene: TRBV11-3; abundance: -; CDR3nt: TGTGCCAGCAGCTCCCAGGGGGCTGGCAATGAGCAGTTCTTC; CDR3aa: CASSSQGAGNEQFF
j_gene: TRBJ1-4; d_gene: TRBD1; v_gene: TRBV28; abundance: -; CDR3nt: TGTGCCAGCAGTTTTCGTCGGGGACAGGGGGTTGAAAAACTGTTTTTT; CDR3aa: CASSFRRGQGVEKLFF
j_gene: TRBJ2-4; d_gene: -; v_gene: TRBV19; abundance: -; CDR3nt: TGTGCCAGTAGTATGGAGGCAGCCGGGAGCATTCAGTACTTC; CDR3aa: CASSMEAAGSIQYF
j_gene: TRBJ2-1; d_gene: -; v_gene: TRBV4-1; abundance: -; CDR3nt: TGCGCCAGCAGCCAAGATTTAAGCGGAGCCTACAATGAGCAGTTCTTC; CDR3aa: CASSQDLSGAYNEQFF
j_gene: TRBJ1-1; d_gene: -; v_gene: TRBV14; abundance: -; CDR3nt: TGTGCCAGCAGCCAAGATTATCGACAGTTAACTGAAGCTTTCTTT; CDR3aa: CASSQDYRQLTEAFF
j_gene: TRBJ2-7; d_gene: -; v_gene: TRBV7-2; abundance: -; CDR3nt: TGTGCCAGCAGCTTAGATTTAGGTACTAGCCGATACGAGCAGTACTTC; CDR3aa: CASSLDLGTSRYEQYF
j_gene: TRBJ1-4; d_gene: -; v_gene: TRBV28; abundance: -; CDR3nt: TGTGCCAGCAGCCCTGCGCTAGTCCTAACTAATGAAAAACTGTTTTTT; CDR3aa: CASSPALVLTNEKLFF
j_gene: TRBJ1-4; d_gene: -; v_gene: TRBV2; abundance: -; CDR3nt: TGTGCCAGCAGTGAGGGGAGACTTAATGAAAAACTGTTTTTT; CDR3aa: CASSEGRLNEKLFF
j_gene: TRBJ1-4; d_gene: TRBD1; v_gene: TRBV9; abundance: -; CDR3nt: TGTGCCAGCAGCGTAAGCGGACAGGGTAATGAAAAACTGTTTTTT; CDR3aa: CASSVSGQGNEKLFF
j_gene: TRBJ2-7; d_gene: -; v_gene: TRBV5-1; abundance: many; CDR3nt: TGCGCCAGCAGCAGGGGACTTCCGGCTTGGTACGAGCAGTACTTC; CDR3aa: CASSRGLPAWYEQYF
j_gene: TRBJ1-4; d_gene: TRBD1; v_gene: TRBV27; abundance: -; CDR3nt: TGTGCCAGCAGTAGCCGGACAGGGGGGTTTGGAAAACTGTTTTTT; CDR3aa: CASSSRTGGFGKLFF
j_gene: TRBJ1-5; d_gene: -; v_gene: TRBV10-3; abundance: few; CDR3nt: TGTGCCATCAGTGAGTCGTGGGGGGACCAGCCCCAGCATTTT; CDR3aa: CAISESWGDQPQHF
j_gene: TRBJ1-1; d_gene: -; v_gene: TRBV28; abundance: many; CDR3nt: TGTGCCAGCGGGGTGGGGCTGGTTGGAACTGAAGCTTTCTTT; CDR3aa: CASGVGLVGTEAFF